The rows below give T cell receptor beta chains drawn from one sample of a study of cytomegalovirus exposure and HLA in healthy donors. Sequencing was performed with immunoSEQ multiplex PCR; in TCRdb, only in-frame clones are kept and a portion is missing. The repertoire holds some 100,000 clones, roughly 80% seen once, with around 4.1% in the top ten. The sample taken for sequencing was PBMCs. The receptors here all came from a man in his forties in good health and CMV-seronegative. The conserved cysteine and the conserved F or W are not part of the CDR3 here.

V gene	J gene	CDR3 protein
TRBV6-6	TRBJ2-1	ASSYSGRDDEQF
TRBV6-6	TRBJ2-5	ASSSAGPGQETQY
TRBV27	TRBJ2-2	ASCSFPCTGELF
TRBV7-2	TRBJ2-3	ASSLVLAGNTDTQY
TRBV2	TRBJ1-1	ASSVRDEAF
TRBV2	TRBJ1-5	ASSEGQNYQPQH
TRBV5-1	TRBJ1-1	ASSGGSTGEGTEAF
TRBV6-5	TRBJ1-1	ASRSDLTGWTEAF
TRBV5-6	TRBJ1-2	ASSLRIRDLYGYT
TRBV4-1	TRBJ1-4	ASSPSQGGPNEKLF
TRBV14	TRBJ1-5	ASSPQGANQPQH
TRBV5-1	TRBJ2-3	ASSLAPGQGGNTQY
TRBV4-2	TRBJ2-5	ASSQDELAGAETQY
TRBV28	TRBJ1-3	ASSSPRDIGWNTIY
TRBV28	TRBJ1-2	ASSLFQGALGGYT
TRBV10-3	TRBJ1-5	AVARTGESNQPQH
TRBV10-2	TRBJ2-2	ATPGLASTGELF
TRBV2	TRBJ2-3	ASSEGGGADFDTQY
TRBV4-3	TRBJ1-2	ASSQGGQQTNYGYT
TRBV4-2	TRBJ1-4	ASSQGTRNEKLF
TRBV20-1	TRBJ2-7	SAESREEQY
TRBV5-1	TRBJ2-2	ASNLVSSGVAGELF
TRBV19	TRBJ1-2	ASSILSNYGYT
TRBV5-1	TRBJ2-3	ASSLGQRSFADTQY
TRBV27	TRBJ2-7	ASIDRDRGSYEQY
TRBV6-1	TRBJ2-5	ASSPRTSGKETQY
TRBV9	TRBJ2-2	ASSVVVAGGPGELF
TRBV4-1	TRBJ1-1	ASSYLSGVAEAF
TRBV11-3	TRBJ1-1	ASSESGVNTEAF
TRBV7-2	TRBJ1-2	ASSLEDNGGGYT
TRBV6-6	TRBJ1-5	ASRPGVYQPQH
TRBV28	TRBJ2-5	ASSFWTGNQETQY
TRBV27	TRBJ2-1	ASSFSGDSASYNEQF
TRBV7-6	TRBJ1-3	ASSFPSGGSSGNTIY
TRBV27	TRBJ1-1	ASRPTGHRNTEAF
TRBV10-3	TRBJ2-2	AIKRAEMNTGELF
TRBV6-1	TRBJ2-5	ASPPGGKETQY
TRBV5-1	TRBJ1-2	ASKLDTNYGYT
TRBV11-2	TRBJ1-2	ASSLAGRGYT
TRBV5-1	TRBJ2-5	ASSAGTAKETQY
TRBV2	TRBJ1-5	ASSEVIPGGNQPQH
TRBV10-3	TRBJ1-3	AIAPGQAITNTIY
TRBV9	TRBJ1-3	ASSPRGGQAGNTIY
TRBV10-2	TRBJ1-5	ASSEWDGGRNQPQH
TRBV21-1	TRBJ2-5	ASSPPGECYQETQY
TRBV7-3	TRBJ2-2	ASSLNSGQEITGELF
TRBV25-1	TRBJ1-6	ASSEGREVDSPLH
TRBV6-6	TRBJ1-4	ASSSHIVSANEKLF
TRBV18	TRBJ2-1	ASSPVSGGAQSL
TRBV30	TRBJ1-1	AWSPSRQGMNTEAF
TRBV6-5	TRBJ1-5	ASSIDRGGQPQH
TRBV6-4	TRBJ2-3	ASSDSTGGSTDTQY
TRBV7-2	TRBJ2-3	ASRGTAGTTDTQY
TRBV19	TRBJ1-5	ASTRGIGNQPQH
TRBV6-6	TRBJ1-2	ASSPSGEGYGYT
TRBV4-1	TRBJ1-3	ASSLLTGGAGNTIY
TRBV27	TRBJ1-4	ASSLLGGREKLF